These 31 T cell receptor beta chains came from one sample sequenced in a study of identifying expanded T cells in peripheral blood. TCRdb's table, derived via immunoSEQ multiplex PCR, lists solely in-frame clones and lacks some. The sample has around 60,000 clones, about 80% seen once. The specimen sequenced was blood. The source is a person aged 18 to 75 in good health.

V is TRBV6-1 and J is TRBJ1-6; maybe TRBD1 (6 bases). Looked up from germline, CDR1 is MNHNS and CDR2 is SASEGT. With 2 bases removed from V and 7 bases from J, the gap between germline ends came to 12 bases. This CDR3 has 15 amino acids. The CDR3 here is CASSERDTENSPLHF. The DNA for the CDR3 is TGTGCCAGCAGTGAACGGGACACGGAAAATTCACCCCTCCACTTT.

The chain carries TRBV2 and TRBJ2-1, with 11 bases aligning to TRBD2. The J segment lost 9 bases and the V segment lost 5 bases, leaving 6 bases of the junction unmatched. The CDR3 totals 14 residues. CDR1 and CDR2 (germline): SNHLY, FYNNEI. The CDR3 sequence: CASSTLAGVSEQFF. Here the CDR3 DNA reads TGTGCCAGCAGTACACTAGCGGGAGTTAGTGAGCAGTTCTTC.

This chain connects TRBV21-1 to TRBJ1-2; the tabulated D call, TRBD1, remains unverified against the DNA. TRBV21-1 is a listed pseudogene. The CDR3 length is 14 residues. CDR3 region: CASSQRQADYGYTF. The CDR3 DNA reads TGTGCCAGCAGCCAGCGACAGGCGGACTATGGCTACACCTTC.

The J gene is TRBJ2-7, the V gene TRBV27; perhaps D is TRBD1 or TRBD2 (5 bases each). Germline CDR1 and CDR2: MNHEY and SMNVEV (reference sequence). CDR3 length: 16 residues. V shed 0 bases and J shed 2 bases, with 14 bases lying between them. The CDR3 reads CASSLSAGALTYEQYF. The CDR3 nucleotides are TGTGCCAGCAGTTTATCCGCCGGGGCCCTCACCTACGAGCAGTACTTC.

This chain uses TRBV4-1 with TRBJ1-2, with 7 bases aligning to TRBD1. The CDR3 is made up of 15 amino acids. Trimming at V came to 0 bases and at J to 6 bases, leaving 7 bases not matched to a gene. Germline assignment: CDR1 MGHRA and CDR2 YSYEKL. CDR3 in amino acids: CASSQDQTGFNGYTF. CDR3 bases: TGCGCCAGCAGCCAAGATCAGACAGGGTTTAATGGCTACACCTTC.

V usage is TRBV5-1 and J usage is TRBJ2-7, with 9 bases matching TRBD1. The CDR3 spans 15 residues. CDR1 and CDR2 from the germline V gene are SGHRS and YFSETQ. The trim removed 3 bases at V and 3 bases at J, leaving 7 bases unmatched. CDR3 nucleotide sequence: TGCGCCAGCAGCTGGGACAGGGCCCGGGGCTACGAGCAGTACTTC. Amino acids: CASSWDRARGYEQYF.

The CDR3 DNA reads as TGTGCCAGCAGTGAAAGGGGGAGTGAAGCTTTCTTT. Encoded protein: CASSERGSEAFF. The chain uses TRBV2 and TRBJ1-1, with a weak D call TRBD1 (6 bases). The V and J ends lost 2 bases and 7 bases respectively, with 8 bases between them. CDR1 SNHLY and CDR2 FYNNEI come from the germline V gene. The CDR3 loop spans 12 amino acids.

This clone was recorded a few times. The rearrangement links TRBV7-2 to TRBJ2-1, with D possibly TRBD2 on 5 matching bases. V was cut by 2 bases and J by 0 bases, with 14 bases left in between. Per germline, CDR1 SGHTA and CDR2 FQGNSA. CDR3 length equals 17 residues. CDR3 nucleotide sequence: TGTGCCAGCAGCTTATCTGGGAGCAGAGGCTCCTACAATGAGCAGTTCTTC. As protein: CASSLSGSRGSYNEQFF.

CDR3: CASSYSGTVDGYTF. Written as DNA, the CDR3 is TGTGCCAGCAGCTACTCCGGGACGGTAGATGGCTACACCTTC. The V call is TRBV5-5, the J call TRBJ1-2; a possible D gene is TRBD1 (5 bases). Germline assignment: CDR1 SGHKS and CDR2 YYEKEE (reference sequence). The CDR3 runs to 14 residues. Between the trimmed V and J ends, which lost 3 bases and 6 bases, there was a span of 15 bases.

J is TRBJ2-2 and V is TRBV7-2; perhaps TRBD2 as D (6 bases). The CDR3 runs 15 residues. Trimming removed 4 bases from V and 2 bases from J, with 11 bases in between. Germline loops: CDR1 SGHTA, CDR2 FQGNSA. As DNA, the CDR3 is TGTGCCAGCAGCTCCGGGACTTTCAACACCGGGGAGCTGTTTTTT. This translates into CASSSGTFNTGELFF.

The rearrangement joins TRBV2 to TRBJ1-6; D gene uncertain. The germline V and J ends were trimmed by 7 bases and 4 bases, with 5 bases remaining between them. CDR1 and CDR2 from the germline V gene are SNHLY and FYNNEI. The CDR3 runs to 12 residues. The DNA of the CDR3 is TGTGCCAGCAAGGGATATAATTCACCCCTCCACTTT. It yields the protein CASKGYNSPLHF.

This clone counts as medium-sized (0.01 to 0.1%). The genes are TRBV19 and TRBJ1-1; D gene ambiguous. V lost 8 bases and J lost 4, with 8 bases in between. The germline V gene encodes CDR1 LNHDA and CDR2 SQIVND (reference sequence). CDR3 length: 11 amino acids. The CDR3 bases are TGTGCCAGTTTCTTCGCCACTGAAGCTTTCTTT. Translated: CASFFATEAFF.

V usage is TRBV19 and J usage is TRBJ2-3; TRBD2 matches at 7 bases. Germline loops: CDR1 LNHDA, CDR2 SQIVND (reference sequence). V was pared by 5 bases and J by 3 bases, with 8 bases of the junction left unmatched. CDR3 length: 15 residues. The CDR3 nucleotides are TGTGCCAGTAGTTGGGGCGGGAGAAGGACAGATACGCAGTATTTT. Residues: CASSWGGRRTDTQYF.

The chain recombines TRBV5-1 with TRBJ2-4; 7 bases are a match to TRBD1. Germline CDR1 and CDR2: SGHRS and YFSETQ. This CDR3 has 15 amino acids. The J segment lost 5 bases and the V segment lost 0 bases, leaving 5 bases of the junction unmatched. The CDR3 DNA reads TGCGCCAGCAGCTTGGGACAGGGCCAAGAAAACATTCAGTACTTC. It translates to CASSLGQGQENIQYF. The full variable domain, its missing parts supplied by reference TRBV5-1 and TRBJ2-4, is KAGVTQTPRYLIKTRGQQVTLSCSPISGHRSVSWYQQTPGQGLQFLFEYFSETQRNKGNFPGRFSGRQFSNSRSEMNVSTLELGDSALYLCASSLGQGQENIQYFGAGTRLSVL.

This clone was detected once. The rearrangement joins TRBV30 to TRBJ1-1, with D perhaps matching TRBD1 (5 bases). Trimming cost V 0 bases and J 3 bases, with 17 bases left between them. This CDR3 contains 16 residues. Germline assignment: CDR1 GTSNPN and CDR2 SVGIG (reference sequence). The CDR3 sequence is CAWSVRLTRADTEAFF. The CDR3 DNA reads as TGTGCCTGGAGTGTACGCCTTACCAGGGCCGACACTGAAGCTTTCTTT.

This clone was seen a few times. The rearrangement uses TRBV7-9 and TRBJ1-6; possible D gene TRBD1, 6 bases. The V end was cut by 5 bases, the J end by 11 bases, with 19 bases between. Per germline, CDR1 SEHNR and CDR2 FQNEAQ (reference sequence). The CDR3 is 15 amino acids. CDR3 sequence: CASSPGTITFPPLHF. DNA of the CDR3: TGTGCCAGCAGCCCAGGGACAATCACCTTCCCACCCCTCCACTTT.

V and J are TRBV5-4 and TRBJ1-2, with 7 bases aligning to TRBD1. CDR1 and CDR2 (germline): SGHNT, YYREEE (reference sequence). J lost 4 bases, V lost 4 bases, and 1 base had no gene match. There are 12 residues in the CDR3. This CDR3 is CASSRDSYGYTF. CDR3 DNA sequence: TGTGCCAGCAGCAGGGACAGCTATGGCTACACCTTC.

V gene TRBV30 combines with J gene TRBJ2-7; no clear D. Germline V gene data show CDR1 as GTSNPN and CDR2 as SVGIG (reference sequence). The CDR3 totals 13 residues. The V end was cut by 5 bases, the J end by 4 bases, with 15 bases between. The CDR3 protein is CAWGGPEGYEQYF. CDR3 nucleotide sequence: TGTGCCTGGGGCGGACCTGAAGGATACGAGCAGTACTTC.

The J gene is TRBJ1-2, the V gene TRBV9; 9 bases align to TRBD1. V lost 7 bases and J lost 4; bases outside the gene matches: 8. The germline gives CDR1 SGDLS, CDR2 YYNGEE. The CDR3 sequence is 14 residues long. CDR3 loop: CASGTGNQLYGYTF. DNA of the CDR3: TGTGCCAGCGGGACAGGGAACCAGCTCTATGGCTACACCTTC.

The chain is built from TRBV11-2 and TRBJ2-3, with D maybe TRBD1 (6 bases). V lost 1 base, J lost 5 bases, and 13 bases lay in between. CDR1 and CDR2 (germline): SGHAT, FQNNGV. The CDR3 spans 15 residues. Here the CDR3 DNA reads TGTGCCAGCAGCTTAGGGCGACAGGCACAAGATACGCAGTATTTT. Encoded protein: CASSLGRQAQDTQYF.

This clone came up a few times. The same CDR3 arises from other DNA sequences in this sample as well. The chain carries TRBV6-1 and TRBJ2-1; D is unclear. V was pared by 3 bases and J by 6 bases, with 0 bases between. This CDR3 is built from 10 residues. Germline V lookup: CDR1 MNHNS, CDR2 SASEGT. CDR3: CASSDNEQFF. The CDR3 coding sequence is TGTGCCAGCAGTGACAATGAGCAGTTCTTC.

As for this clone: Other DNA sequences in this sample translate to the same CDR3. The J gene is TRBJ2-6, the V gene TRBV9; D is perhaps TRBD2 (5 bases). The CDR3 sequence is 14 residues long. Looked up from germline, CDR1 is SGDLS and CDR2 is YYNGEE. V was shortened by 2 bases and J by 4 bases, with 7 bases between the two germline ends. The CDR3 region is CASSVGVGANVLTF. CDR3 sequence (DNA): TGTGCCAGCAGCGTGGGAGTAGGGGCCAACGTCCTGACTTTC.

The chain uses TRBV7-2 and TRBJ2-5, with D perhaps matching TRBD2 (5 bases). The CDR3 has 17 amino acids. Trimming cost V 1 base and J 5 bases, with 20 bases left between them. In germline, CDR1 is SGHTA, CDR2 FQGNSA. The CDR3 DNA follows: TGTGCCAGCAGCTTAGGATTTGAACGGGGAAGGTCCGAGACCCAGTACTTC. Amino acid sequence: CASSLGFERGRSETQYF.

The CDR3 nucleotides are TGTGCCAGCAGCTCGCGGGACGGTAGCTACGAGCAGTACTTC. This encodes CASSSRDGSYEQYF. The chain uses TRBV7-9 and TRBJ2-7, with D perhaps matching TRBD2 (6 bases). V gave up 4 bases and J gave up 3 bases, with 13 bases separating them. This CDR3 comprises 14 residues. Germline CDR1 is SEHNR and CDR2 is FQNEAQ (reference sequence).

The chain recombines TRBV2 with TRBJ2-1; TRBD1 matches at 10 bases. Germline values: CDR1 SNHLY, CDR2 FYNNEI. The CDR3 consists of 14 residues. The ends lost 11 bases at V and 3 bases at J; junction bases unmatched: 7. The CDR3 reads CAVWGQGFYNEQFF. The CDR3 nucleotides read TGTGCCGTCTGGGGACAGGGGTTCTACAATGAGCAGTTCTTC.

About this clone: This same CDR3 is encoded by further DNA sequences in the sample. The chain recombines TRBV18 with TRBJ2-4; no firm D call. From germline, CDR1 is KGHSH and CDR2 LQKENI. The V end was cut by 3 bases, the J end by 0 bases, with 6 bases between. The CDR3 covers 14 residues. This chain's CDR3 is CASSPQVAKNIQYF. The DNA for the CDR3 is TGTGCCAGCTCACCCCAGGTAGCCAAAAACATTCAGTACTTC.

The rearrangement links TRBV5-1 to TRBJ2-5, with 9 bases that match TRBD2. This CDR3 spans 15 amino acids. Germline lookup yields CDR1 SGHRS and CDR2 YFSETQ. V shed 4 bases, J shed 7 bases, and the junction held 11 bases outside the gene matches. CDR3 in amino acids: CASSTIASGAGTQYF. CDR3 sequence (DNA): TGCGCCAGCAGCACCATCGCTAGCGGGGCCGGGACCCAGTACTTC.

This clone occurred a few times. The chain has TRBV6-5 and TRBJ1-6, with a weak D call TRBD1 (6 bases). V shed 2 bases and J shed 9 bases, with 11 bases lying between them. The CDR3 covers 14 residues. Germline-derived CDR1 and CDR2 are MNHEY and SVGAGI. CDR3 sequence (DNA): TGTGCCAGCAGTTACGTCCAGGGGAGTTCACCCCTCCACTTT. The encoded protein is CASSYVQGSSPLHF.

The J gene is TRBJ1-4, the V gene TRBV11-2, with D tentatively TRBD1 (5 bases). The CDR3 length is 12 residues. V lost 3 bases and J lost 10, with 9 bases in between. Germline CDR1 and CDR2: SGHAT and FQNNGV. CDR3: CASSFWGGKLFF. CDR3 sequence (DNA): TGTGCCAGCAGCTTTTGGGGCGGAAAACTGTTTTTT. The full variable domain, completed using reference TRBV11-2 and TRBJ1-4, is EAGVAQSPRYKIIEKRQSVAFWCNPISGHATLYWYQQILGQGPKLLIQFQNNGVVDDSQLPKDRFSAERLKGVDSTLKIQPAKLEDSAVYLCASSFWGGKLFFGSGTQLSVL.

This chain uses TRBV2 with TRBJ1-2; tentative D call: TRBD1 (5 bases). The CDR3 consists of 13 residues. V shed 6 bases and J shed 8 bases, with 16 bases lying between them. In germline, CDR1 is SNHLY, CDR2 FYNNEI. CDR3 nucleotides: TGTGCCAGCAGCCCTACAGGAACCGGGGGCTACACCTTC. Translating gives CASSPTGTGGYTF.

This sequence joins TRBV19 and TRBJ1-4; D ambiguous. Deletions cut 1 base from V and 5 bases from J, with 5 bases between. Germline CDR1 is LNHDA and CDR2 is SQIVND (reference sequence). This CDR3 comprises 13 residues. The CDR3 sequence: CASSIGKNEKLFF. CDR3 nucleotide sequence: TGTGCCAGTAGTATAGGCAAGAATGAAAAACTGTTTTTT.